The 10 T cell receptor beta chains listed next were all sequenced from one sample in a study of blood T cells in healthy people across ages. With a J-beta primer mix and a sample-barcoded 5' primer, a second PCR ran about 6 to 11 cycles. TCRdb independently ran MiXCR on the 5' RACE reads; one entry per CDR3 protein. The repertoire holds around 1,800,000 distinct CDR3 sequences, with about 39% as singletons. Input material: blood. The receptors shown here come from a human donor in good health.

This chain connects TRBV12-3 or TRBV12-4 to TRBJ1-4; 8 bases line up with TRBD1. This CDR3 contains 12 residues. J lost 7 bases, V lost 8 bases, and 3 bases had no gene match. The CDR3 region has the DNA TGTGCCAGCCGGGGACAGGCTGAAAAACTGTTTTTT. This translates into CASRGQAEKLFF.

The CDR3 DNA is TGCGCCAGCAGCCAAGATGGAGGGGGCACAGATACGCAGTATTTT. This gives the protein CASSQDGGGTDTQYF. The gene calls are TRBV4-1 and TRBJ2-3; D perhaps matches TRBD2 (6 bases). The germline V gene encodes CDR1 MGHRA and CDR2 YSYEKL. This CDR3 has 15 amino acids. V was clipped by 0 bases and J by 1 base, with 8 bases between them.

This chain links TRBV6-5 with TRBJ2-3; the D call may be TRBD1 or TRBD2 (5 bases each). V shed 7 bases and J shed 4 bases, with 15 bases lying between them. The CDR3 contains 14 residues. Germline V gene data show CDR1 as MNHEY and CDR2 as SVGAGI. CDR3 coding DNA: TGTGCCAGCAACCCAGGGAGTAGTGCAGATACGCAGTATTTT. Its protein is CASNPGSSADTQYF.

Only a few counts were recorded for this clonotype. CDR3 amino acids: CASSQDWRGGPQFF. The CDR3, as DNA: TGTGCCAGCAGCCAAGATTGGCGGGGGGGTCCGCAGTTCTTC. The chain carries TRBV3-1 and TRBJ2-1; TRBD2 aligns across 9 bases. The trim removed 0 bases at V and 12 bases at J, leaving 6 bases unmatched. Per germline, CDR1 LGHDT and CDR2 YNNKEL (reference sequence). The CDR3 is 14 amino acids.

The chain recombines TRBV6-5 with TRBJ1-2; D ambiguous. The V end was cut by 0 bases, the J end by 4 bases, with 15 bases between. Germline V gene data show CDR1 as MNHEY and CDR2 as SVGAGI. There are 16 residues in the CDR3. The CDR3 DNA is TGTGCCAGCAGTTACTCAACTGGGGAAAAGGGCTATGGCTACACCTTC. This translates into CASSYSTGEKGYGYTF.

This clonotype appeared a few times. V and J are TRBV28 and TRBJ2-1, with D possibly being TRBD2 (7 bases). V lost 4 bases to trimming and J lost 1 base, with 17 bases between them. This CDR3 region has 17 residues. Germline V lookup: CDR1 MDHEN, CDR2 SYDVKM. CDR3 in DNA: TGTGCCAGCAGTTCGGCGGGGGCTTCCAGTTCCTACAATGAGCAGTTCTTC. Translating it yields CASSSAGASSSYNEQFF.

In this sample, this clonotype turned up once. CDR3 bases: TGTGCCAGCAGTGGTTCAGGCCGGACAGGTCCAGCTTTCTTT. It encodes CASSGSGRTGPAFF. The chain couples TRBV6-2 or TRBV6-3 to TRBJ1-1; 7 positions match TRBD1. Per the germline V gene, CDR1 is MNHEY and CDR2 is SVGEGT. This CDR3 region has 14 residues. With 5 bases clipped from V and 10 bases from J, the junction kept 13 bases outside the gene matches.

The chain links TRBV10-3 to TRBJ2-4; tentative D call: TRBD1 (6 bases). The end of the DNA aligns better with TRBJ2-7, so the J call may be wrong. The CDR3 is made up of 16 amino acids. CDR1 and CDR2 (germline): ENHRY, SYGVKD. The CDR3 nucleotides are TGTGCCATCAGTGAGTCGTACAGGGAGAATTCGGACGAGCAGTACTTC. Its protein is CAISESYRENSDEQYF.

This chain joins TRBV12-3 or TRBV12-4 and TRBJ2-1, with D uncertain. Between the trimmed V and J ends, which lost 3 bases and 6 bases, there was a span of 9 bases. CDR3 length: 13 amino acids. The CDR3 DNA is TGTGCCAGCAGTTTGAAGAGAGCCAATGAGCAGTTCTTC. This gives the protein CASSLKRANEQFF.

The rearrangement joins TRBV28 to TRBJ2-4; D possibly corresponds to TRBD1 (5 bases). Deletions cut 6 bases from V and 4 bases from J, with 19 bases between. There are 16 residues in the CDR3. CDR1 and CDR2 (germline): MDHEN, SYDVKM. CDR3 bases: TGTGCCAGCAGGGAGTGGCGACAGAGCGCTAAAAACATTCAGTACTTC. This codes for CASREWRQSAKNIQYF.